This record looks at one T cell receptor beta chain sequence and its context. What it recognizes is unknown. The sample comes from a study of cytomegalovirus exposure and HLA in healthy donors. Study overall: There were some 380 genotyped donors. Of these, 81% fell in the genetic ancestry cluster associated with self-reported Caucasian donors.

Germline CDR1 MGHRA, CDR2 YSYEKL. The CDR3 has 21 residues. V was cut by 0 bases and J by 3 bases, with 30 bases left in between. The PCR used 60 Vbeta and 13 Jbeta primers. Assay used: immunoSEQ multiplex PCR; TCRdb lists only in-frame clones, some missing. The table lists more than 100,000 clones, 75% to 90% of them singletons. General study results and limits: Cytomegalovirus-associated status was assigned to about 150 TCR beta chains. Later analysis placed DRB1 highest and HLA-C lowest in TCR association rates, which differed by HLA locus.

The chain is built from TRBV4-1 and TRBJ2-7; maybe TRBD1 (9 bases). Sequencing input: PBMCs. This TCR derives from a man in his forties in good health and CMV-seronegative. CDR3 DNA sequence: TGCGCCAGCAGCCAAGACGGGACAGGGATTGGAGAAGCGGGAGACGGCTACGAGCAGTACTTC. It translates to CASSQDGTGIGEAGDGYEQYF.